These 30 T cell receptor beta chains share one sample of origin, sequenced in a study of T cells in localized non-small cell lung cancer. Libraries were prepared by immunoSEQ multiplex PCR; TCRdb keeps only in-frame clonotypes and omits some of them. In the table there are 30,000 or so clones, around 93% of which are singletons. The starting material was peripheral blood, obtained before any cancer treatment. These receptor sequences come from a female donor of 60 years or more with stage I lung adenocarcinoma.

This chain joins TRBV11-2 and TRBJ2-6; D tentatively reads TRBD1 or TRBD2 (5 bases each). There are 18 residues in the CDR3. Germline V gene sequence: CDR1 SGHAT, CDR2 FQNNGV. The V gene lost 1 base and the J gene lost 0 bases, with 13 bases spanning the gap. CDR3 nucleotides: TGTGCCAGCAGCTTAGTGAAGGGACGCTTCTCTGGGGCCAACGTCCTGACTTTC. It encodes CASSLVKGRFSGANVLTF.

The V gene is TRBV13, the J gene TRBJ2-1; 11 bases align to TRBD2. After removal of 3 bases from V and 2 bases from J, the junction contained 6 bases not matched to a gene. The length of the CDR3 is 17 residues. Per germline, CDR1 PRHDT and CDR2 FYEKMQ (reference sequence). CDR3 residues: CASSFPVSGRAYNEQFF. In DNA form, the CDR3 reads TGTGCCAGCAGCTTCCCCGTTAGCGGGAGGGCCTACAATGAGCAGTTCTTC.

This chain connects TRBV28 to TRBJ2-5, with 7 bases lining up with TRBD1. After removal of 1 base from V and 4 bases from J, the junction contained 9 bases not matched to a gene. CDR1 and CDR2 (germline): MDHEN, SYDVKM. This CDR3 region has 16 residues. The CDR3: CASSLFTGERRETQYF. The CDR3 DNA reads TGTGCCAGCAGTTTATTTACAGGGGAAAGGCGAGAGACCCAGTACTTC. Filled out from reference TRBV28 and TRBJ2-5, the complete variable domain reads DVKVTQSSRYLVKRTGEKVFLECVQDMDHENMFWYRQDPGLGLRLIYFSYDVKMKEKGDIPEGYSVSREKKERFSLILESASTNQTSMYLCASSLFTGERRETQYFGPGTRLLVL.

This rearrangement joins TRBV5-1 to TRBJ2-3, with D possibly TRBD2 on 6 matching bases. V was shortened by 7 bases and J by 3 bases, with 15 bases between the two germline ends. CDR3 length equals 14 residues. Germline lookup yields CDR1 SGHRS and CDR2 YFSETQ. The CDR3 here is CASRIGGDTDTQYF. As DNA, the CDR3 is TGCGCCAGCCGCATCGGGGGAGATACAGATACGCAGTATTTT. Full variable domain (outside the CDR3, taken from reference TRBV5-1 and TRBJ2-3): KAGVTQTPRYLIKTRGQQVTLSCSPISGHRSVSWYQQTPGQGLQFLFEYFSETQRNKGNFPGRFSGRQFSNSRSEMNVSTLELGDSALYLCASRIGGDTDTQYFGPGTRLTVL.

CDR3: CASSLSGNTGELFF. The CDR3 bases are TGTGCCAGCAGCTTGTCGGGGAACACCGGGGAGCTGTTTTTT. This chain uses TRBV7-8 with TRBJ2-2; D remains ambiguous. This CDR3 has 14 amino acids. Per germline, CDR1 SGHVS and CDR2 FQNEAQ. Trimming shortened V by 3 bases and J by 1 base, and 6 bases separated the two germline ends.

The gene calls are TRBV5-1 and TRBJ2-3; 10 nucleotides align to TRBD2. Trimming at V came to 4 bases and at J to 7 bases, leaving 6 bases not matched to a gene. The germline CDR1 and CDR2 sequences are SGHRS and YFSETQ. The CDR3 is 14 amino acids. CDR3 residues: CASSEGLASNTQYF. The DNA for the CDR3 is TGCGCCAGCAGCGAGGGACTAGCGTCAAATACGCAGTATTTT.

CDR3 residues: CASSVVGGNTGELFF. CDR3 DNA sequence: TGTGCCAGCAGCGTAGTAGGGGGGAACACCGGGGAGCTGTTTTTT. The gene calls are TRBV9 and TRBJ2-2; D might be TRBD1 (6 bases). The CDR3 totals 15 residues. Germline lookup yields CDR1 SGDLS and CDR2 YYNGEE. Between the trimmed V and J ends, which lost 0 bases and 1 base, there was a span of 7 bases.

This clone has a single count. The chain has TRBV30 and TRBJ1-6; D not resolved. CDR1 and CDR2 (germline): GTSNPN, SVGIG (reference sequence). V was shortened by 4 bases and J by 12 bases, with 16 bases between the two germline ends. The CDR3 is 13 amino acids. The CDR3 is CAWNGGRDQPLHF. CDR3 in DNA: TGTGCCTGGAATGGTGGTAGGGATCAACCCCTCCACTTT.

The chain uses TRBV5-1 and TRBJ2-2; D call uncertain. The CDR3 loop spans 16 amino acids. Germline V CDR1 and CDR2: SGHRS, YFSETQ. V dropped 1 base and J dropped 2 bases, with 12 bases sitting between them. CDR3 residues: CASSLRTARNTGELFF. CDR3 in DNA: TGCGCCAGCAGCTTGAGAACAGCCAGAAACACCGGGGAGCTGTTTTTT.

CDR3 nucleotides: TGTGCCAGCAGCTTGAGACAGATTTTCCACAATGAGCAGTTCTTC. This codes for CASSLRQIFHNEQFF. This chain connects TRBV5-6 to TRBJ2-1; D is possibly TRBD1 (5 bases). Germline loops: CDR1 SGHDT, CDR2 YYEEEE. The CDR3 is made up of 15 amino acids. The V gene lost 1 base and the J gene lost 5 bases, with 13 bases spanning the gap.

The V and J genes are TRBV5-5 and TRBJ2-4; D is possibly TRBD1 or TRBD2 (5 bases each). V lost 4 bases and J 3 bases, leaving 17 bases between the germline ends. The CDR3 totals 16 residues. The germline V gene has CDR1 SGHKS and CDR2 YYEKEE (reference sequence). CDR3 region: CASSQPLGVGKNIQYF. In DNA form, the CDR3 reads TGTGCCAGCAGCCAACCCTTGGGGGTGGGCAAAAACATTCAGTACTTC.

CDR3: CASSSPARTGELFF. The DNA of the CDR3 is TGTGCCAGCAGCTCACCCGCAAGGACCGGGGAGCTGTTTTTT. This chain links TRBV5-6 with TRBJ2-2; no definite D call. V gave up 3 bases and J gave up 5 bases, with 11 bases separating them. The CDR3 has 14 amino acids. Germline loops: CDR1 SGHDT, CDR2 YYEEEE.

The chain couples TRBV30 to TRBJ2-7, with a possible D match to TRBD1 (6 bases). Trimming pared 2 bases from V and 7 bases from J, leaving 15 bases between. Germline V gives CDR1 GTSNPN, CDR2 SVGIG (reference sequence). This CDR3 is 13 amino acids long. CDR3 DNA sequence: TGTGCCTGGAGTAAAGACAGGTTGGGTGAGCAGTACTTC. Encoded protein: CAWSKDRLGEQYF.

The J gene is TRBJ2-1, the V gene TRBV19; the match to TRBD2 covers 13 bases. CDR1 LNHDA and CDR2 SQIVND come from the germline V gene (reference sequence). The V and J ends lost 5 bases and 4 bases, in that order; junction bases with no gene match: 5. This CDR3 is 16 amino acids long. DNA of the CDR3: TGTGCCAGTAGTGGTCGACTAGCGGGGGGTTACAATGAGCAGTTCTTC. This codes for CASSGRLAGGYNEQFF.

This sequence joins TRBV18 and TRBJ1-2; 9 bases map to TRBD1. CDR3 length: 13 amino acids. V lost 2 bases and J lost 10; bases outside the gene matches: 5. Germline lookup yields CDR1 KGHSH and CDR2 LQKENI. The CDR3 here is CASSPETGGSYTF. CDR3 bases: TGTGCCAGCTCACCAGAGACAGGGGGATCCTACACCTTC.

The V gene is TRBV9, the J gene TRBJ2-1; 9 nucleotides match TRBD2. The CDR3 contains 17 residues. J was trimmed by 7 bases and V by 0 bases; bases with no gene match: 11. Germline V gene data show CDR1 as SGDLS and CDR2 as YYNGEE. The CDR3 here is CASSVGRLGGGANEQFF. DNA for the CDR3: TGTGCCAGCAGCGTAGGGCGCTTGGGCGGGGGGGCGAATGAGCAGTTCTTC.

The V gene is TRBV5-1, the J gene TRBJ2-3; D is uncertain. This CDR3 is built from 14 residues. In germline, CDR1 is SGHRS, CDR2 YFSETQ. V was shortened by 0 bases and J by 4 bases, with 9 bases between the two germline ends. The CDR3 sequence is CASSLAGISDTQYF. The CDR3 DNA reads TGCGCCAGCAGCTTGGCAGGTATCTCAGATACGCAGTATTTT.

A few counts support this clone. The chain uses TRBV5-1 and TRBJ2-7, with a tentative D call TRBD1 (5 bases). Germline V gene data show CDR1 as SGHRS and CDR2 as YFSETQ. The CDR3 spans 15 residues. Trimming shortened V by 0 bases and J by 5 bases, and 15 bases separated the two germline ends. CDR3 bases: TGCGCCAGCAGCTTGGCCTTTGGCCAGGGTGACGAGCAGTACTTC. Its protein product is CASSLAFGQGDEQYF. Looking up the rest from reference TRBV5-1 and TRBJ2-7 gives the full variable domain: KAGVTQTPRYLIKTRGQQVTLSCSPISGHRSVSWYQQTPGQGLQFLFEYFSETQRNKGNFPGRFSGRQFSNSRSEMNVSTLELGDSALYLCASSLAFGQGDEQYFGPGTRLTVT.

This clone was counted a few times. The chain joins TRBV19 to TRBJ1-5; 12 positions match TRBD1. This CDR3 contains 15 residues. Germline lookup yields CDR1 LNHDA and CDR2 SQIVND (reference sequence). J was trimmed by 6 bases and V by 3 bases; bases with no gene match: 3. CDR3 protein: CASSMGTGGSQPQHF. CDR3 nucleotide sequence: TGTGCCAGTAGTATGGGGACAGGGGGCAGTCAGCCCCAGCATTTT.

This chain uses TRBV2 with TRBJ2-2; 7 bases agree with TRBD1. Germline-derived CDR1 and CDR2 are SNHLY and FYNNEI. Trimming cost V 5 bases and J 0 bases; bases outside gene matches: 3. The CDR3 length is 15 residues. CDR3: CASSMGQTNTGELFF. In DNA form, the CDR3 reads TGTGCCAGCAGTATGGGACAGACGAACACCGGGGAGCTGTTTTTT.

V usage is TRBV7-3 and J usage is TRBJ2-5; D not certain. This CDR3 has 13 amino acids. Per germline, CDR1 SGHTA and CDR2 FQGTGA. Trimming cost V 2 bases and J 3 bases, with 7 bases left between them. The CDR3 protein is CASSLLREETQYF. The DNA of the CDR3 is TGTGCCAGCAGCTTATTAAGGGAAGAGACCCAGTACTTC.

V usage is TRBV10-3 and J usage is TRBJ2-7; D ambiguous. V lost 5 bases and J 3 bases, leaving 8 bases between the germline ends. In germline, CDR1 is ENHRY, CDR2 SYGVKD. The CDR3 loop spans 12 amino acids. The CDR3 reads CAISPDGYEQYF. DNA of the CDR3: TGTGCCATCAGTCCGGACGGCTACGAGCAGTACTTC.

In nucleotides, the CDR3 is TGTGCCAGCAGCTCGGGGACAGGGGGCTATGGCTACACCTTC. Its translation is CASSSGTGGYGYTF. This sequence joins TRBV13 and TRBJ1-2; 11 positions match TRBD1. The CDR3 has 14 residues. Trimming at V came to 4 bases and at J to 4 bases, leaving 2 bases not matched to a gene. Germline V gene data show CDR1 as PRHDT and CDR2 as FYEKMQ (reference sequence).

This clone was detected once. J is TRBJ1-2 and V is TRBV10-3; no definite D call. V dropped 0 bases and J dropped 4 bases, with 6 bases sitting between them. Per germline, CDR1 ENHRY and CDR2 SYGVKD. This CDR3 is 13 amino acids long. The CDR3 loop is CAISESLSYGYTF. The DNA of the CDR3 is TGTGCCATCAGTGAGTCCCTTTCCTATGGCTACACCTTC.

This chain uses TRBV7-9 with TRBJ1-4; D is perhaps TRBD1 (5 bases). The V gene lost 0 bases and the J gene lost 7 bases, with 12 bases spanning the gap. Germline assignment: CDR1 SEHNR and CDR2 FQNEAQ (reference sequence). The CDR3 sequence is 15 residues long. CDR3: CASSLARRGREKLFF. As DNA, the CDR3 is TGTGCCAGCAGCTTAGCGCGGAGGGGTCGTGAAAAACTGTTTTTT.

The chain is built from TRBV18 and TRBJ2-5, with a weak D call TRBD2 (5 bases). Germline loops: CDR1 KGHSH, CDR2 LQKENI. The V and J ends lost 3 bases and 5 bases respectively, with 19 bases between them. This CDR3 has 16 amino acids. CDR3 loop: CASSPKLTVGVETQYF. The CDR3 coding sequence is TGTGCCAGCTCACCGAAACTGACGGTGGGAGTGGAGACCCAGTACTTC.

The V and J genes are TRBV2 and TRBJ2-1; 7 bases line up with TRBD2. V lost 6 bases, J lost 16 bases, and 12 bases stayed unmatched. The CDR3 has 12 residues. Germline loops: CDR1 SNHLY, CDR2 FYNNEI. CDR3 nucleotide sequence: TGTGCCAGCAGCAATCCCCCTAGCGGTCACTTCTTC. Protein sequence: CASSNPPSGHFF.

This chain links TRBV4-1 with TRBJ2-3; tentative D call: TRBD1 (6 bases). CDR3 length equals 15 residues. The ends were cut back, 0 bases at V and 0 bases at J, with 7 bases in the middle. Germline values: CDR1 MGHRA, CDR2 YSYEKL. This CDR3 is CASSQDGQSTDTQYF. The CDR3 DNA reads TGCGCCAGCAGCCAAGACGGACAGAGCACAGATACGCAGTATTTT.

The chain uses TRBV4-1 and TRBJ2-2; 12 bases map to TRBD2. After removal of 6 bases from V and 3 bases from J, the junction contained 11 bases not matched to a gene. This CDR3 is built from 18 residues. In germline, CDR1 is MGHRA, CDR2 YSYEKL. As DNA, the CDR3 is TGCGCCAGCAGACCTTGGACTAGCGGGGCCAGGGACACCGGGGAGCTGTTTTTT. It translates to CASRPWTSGARDTGELFF.

CDR3 sequence reads: CASSIGGNGINQPQHF. The CDR3 nucleotides are TGTGCCAGTAGTATCGGGGGGAACGGGATCAATCAGCCCCAGCATTTT. The rearrangement uses TRBV19 and TRBJ1-5, with a weak D call TRBD1 (5 bases). The CDR3 totals 16 residues. V shed 3 bases and J shed 3 bases, with 15 bases lying between them. Germline values: CDR1 LNHDA, CDR2 SQIVND (reference sequence).